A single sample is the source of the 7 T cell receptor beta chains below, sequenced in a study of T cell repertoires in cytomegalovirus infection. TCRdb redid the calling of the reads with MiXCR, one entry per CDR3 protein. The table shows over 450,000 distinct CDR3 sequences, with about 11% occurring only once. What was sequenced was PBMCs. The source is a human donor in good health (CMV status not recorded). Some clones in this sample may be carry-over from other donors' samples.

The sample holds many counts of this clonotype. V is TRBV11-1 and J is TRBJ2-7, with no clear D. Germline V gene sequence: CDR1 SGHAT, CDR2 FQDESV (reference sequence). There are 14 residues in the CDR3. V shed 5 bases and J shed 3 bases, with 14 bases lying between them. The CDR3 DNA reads TGTGCCAGCAGCCCTTTTTTGACCGGCTACGAGCAGTACTTC. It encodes CASSPFLTGYEQYF.

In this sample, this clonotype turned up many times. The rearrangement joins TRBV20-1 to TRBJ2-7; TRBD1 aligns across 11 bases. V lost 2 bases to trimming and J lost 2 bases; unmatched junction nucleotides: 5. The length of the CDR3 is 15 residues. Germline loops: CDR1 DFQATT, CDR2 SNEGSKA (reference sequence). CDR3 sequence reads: CSARRGQGGTYEQYF. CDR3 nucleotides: TGCAGTGCTAGAAGGGGACAGGGGGGGACCTACGAGCAGTACTTC.

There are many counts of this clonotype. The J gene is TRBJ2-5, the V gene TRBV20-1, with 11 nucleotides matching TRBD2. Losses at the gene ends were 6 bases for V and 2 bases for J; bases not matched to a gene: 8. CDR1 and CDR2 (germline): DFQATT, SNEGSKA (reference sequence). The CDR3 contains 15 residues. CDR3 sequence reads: CSARGLAGGQETQYF. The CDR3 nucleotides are TGCAGTGCCCGAGGGTTAGCGGGGGGGCAAGAGACCCAGTACTTC.

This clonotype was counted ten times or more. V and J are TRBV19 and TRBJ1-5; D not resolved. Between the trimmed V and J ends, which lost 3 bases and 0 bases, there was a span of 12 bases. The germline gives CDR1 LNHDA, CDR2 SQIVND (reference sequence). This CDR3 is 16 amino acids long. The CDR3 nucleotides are TGTGCCAGTAGTATTGTAGTGGACCCTAGCAATCAGCCCCAGCATTTT. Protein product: CASSIVVDPSNQPQHF. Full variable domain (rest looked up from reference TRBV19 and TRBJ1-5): DGGITQSPKYLFRKEGQNVTLSCEQNLNHDAMYWYRQDPGQGLRLIYYSQIVNDFQKGDIAEGYSVSREKKESFPLTVTSAQKNPTAFYLCASSIVVDPSNQPQHFGDGTRLSIL.

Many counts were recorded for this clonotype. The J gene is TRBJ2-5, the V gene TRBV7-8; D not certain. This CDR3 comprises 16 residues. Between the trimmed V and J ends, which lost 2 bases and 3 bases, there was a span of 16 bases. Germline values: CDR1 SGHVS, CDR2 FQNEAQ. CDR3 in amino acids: CASSLSVGYSKETQYF. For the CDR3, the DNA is TGTGCCAGCAGCTTATCGGTCGGGTACTCCAAAGAGACCCAGTACTTC.

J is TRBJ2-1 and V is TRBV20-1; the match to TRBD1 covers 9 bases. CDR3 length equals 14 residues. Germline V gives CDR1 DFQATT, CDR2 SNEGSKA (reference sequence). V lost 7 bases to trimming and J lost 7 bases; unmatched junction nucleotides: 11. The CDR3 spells CSGGRDREINEQFF. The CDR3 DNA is TGCAGTGGGGGTCGGGACAGGGAGATTAATGAGCAGTTCTTC.

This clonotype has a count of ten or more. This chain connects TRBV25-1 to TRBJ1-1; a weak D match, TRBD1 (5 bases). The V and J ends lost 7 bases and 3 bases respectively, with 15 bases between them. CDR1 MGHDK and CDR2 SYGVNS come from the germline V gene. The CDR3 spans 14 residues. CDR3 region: CASTQGFEDTEAFF. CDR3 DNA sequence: TGTGCCAGCACCCAGGGATTCGAGGACACTGAAGCTTTCTTT.